This T cell receptor (beta chain) derives from a study of identifying expanded T cells in peripheral blood (dated by TCRdb to the late 2010s). Study-level background: Separate aliquots of the same genomic DNA pool were sequenced to produce technical replicates, and four replicates were compared in pairs. The research as a whole found: It was expected by the authors that biological variance in healthy repertoires might increase further over much longer intervals, such as months to years. Between technical replicates the binomial model flagged about 1.2 differentially abundant clones, whereas over roughly two weeks the binomial model flagged about 15 and over about four weeks 19 to 20. Both the number of clones called differentially abundant and the false-positive rate were significantly reduced by the beta-binomial model across all healthy-donor time intervals. Across all healthy donors, variance in clone template counts between approximately two-week samples was found to increase significantly with total template count.

V drops 2 bases and J drops 4 bases, leaving 11 bases in between. The CDR3 starts with the cysteine, ends with the phenylalanine, and has 15 residues. Only the CDR3 DNA stays, 45 bases, in frame from base 1. As encoded in the germline V gene, CDR1 is MNHEY while CDR2 is SVGAGI. During the collection period, no infections or other immune events were recorded for the healthy donors. Blood repertoires from healthy donors were used as a training cohort for calibrating time-dependent variance in a beta-binomial model of differential abundance of T-cell clones. The training cohort included around 10 healthy donors, of whom 3 were female and 7 were male. An age range of about 29 to 70 years, with an average of 43 years, was recorded for the donors. Obtained from a commercial supplier, whole blood was collected from each healthy donor at three time points set around two weeks apart. For immunosequencing, genomic DNA was extracted from unsorted whole blood.

The immunoSEQ Assay, which uses bias-controlled multiplex PCR amplification of genomic DNA, was used to profile TCRbeta CDR3 regions. In the original analysis: The absolute abundance of each unique TCRbeta CDR3 region was quantified after sequences were collapsed and filtered. Differential abundance was assessed using a binomial (Fisher-equivalent) model and a beta-binomial model in which time-dependent variance fitted from healthy donors was added. Any clone with fewer than 5 combined templates was excluded, and a clone was called differentially abundant if its Benjamini-Hochberg FDR was below 0.01. Beta-binomial variance was modeled as a function of total template count across the two samples using the form v = (b*log(k)+a)^2. What TCRdb holds here is the immuneACCESS table cut down to in-frame rearrangements. Part of the clones is not present; checked against another copy, under half of the missing clones reflect an unresolved V gene, and the others are unexplained. The V and J calls and clone size are taken from that table; D and trimming were inferred from the DNA. The table for this sample lists some 77,000 clones; around nine tenths of them were counted only once. The ten largest clones represent around 17% of the sample.

Comment on this clone: Its recognized antigen is unknown. Base qualities are missing; no much larger clone stands one base away.

The specimen was blood. The sequence was obtained from a person aged 18 to 75 in good health. The rearranged segments are TRBV6-5 and TRBJ2-2, with the D gene too uncertain to name. The CDR3 reads CASSYAGVGTGELFF. The DNA is TGTGCCAGCAGTTACGCTGGGGTCGGCACCGGGGAGCTGTTTTTT.